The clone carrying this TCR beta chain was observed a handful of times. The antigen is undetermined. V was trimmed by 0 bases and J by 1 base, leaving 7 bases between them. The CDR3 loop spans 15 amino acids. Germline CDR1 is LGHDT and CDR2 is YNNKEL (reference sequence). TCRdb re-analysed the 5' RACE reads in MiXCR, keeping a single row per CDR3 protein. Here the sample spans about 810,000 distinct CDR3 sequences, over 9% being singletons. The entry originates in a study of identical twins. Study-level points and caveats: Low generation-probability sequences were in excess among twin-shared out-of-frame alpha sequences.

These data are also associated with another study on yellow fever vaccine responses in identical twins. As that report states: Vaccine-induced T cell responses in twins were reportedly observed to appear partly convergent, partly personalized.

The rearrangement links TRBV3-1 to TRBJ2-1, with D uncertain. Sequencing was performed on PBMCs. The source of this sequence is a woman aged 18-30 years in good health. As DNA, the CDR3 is TGTGCCAGCAGCCAAGAACTGGTTTCCTACAATGAGCAGTTCTTC. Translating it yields CASSQELVSYNEQFF.